This T cell receptor beta chain stems from a study of naive and memory T cell subsets. Whole-study findings and limits: Especially in CD8 cells, naive repertoires contained a few larger clonotypes, possibly CD45RA-re-expressing memory cells. From naive to CM, EM and EMRA, diversity decreased and Gini increased.

About this clonotype itself: Its antigen is unidentified.

CD8 T cells were positively selected from what remained after CD4 positive selection. V shed 0 bases and J shed 1 base, with 7 bases lying between them. The CDR3 consists of 15 residues. Germline assignment: CDR1 MNHEY and CDR2 SVGAGI. The beta constant-region primer was an equimolar mix of two oligonucleotides covering TRBC1 and TRBC2. The ligated cDNA underwent four PCR rounds using SP2 and nested alpha and beta constant-region primers. TCRdb processed the UMI-ligation and nested PCR reads anew with MiXCR; each CDR3 protein has one entry. Found here are about 90,000 distinct CDR3 sequences, over 9% of them singletons; the top ten hold just over 0.13%.

The chain recombines TRBV6-5 with TRBJ1-5; D gene uncertain. This receptor was taken from a human donor in good health. Sequencing used naive CD4+ T cells from blood. CDR3 in DNA: TGTGCCAGCAGTTACTCTTGGCAGAGCAATCAGCCCCAGCATTTT. Its protein is CASSYSWQSNQPQHF.